These 20 T cell receptor beta chains were all obtained from the same sample, sequenced in a study of regulatory T cells in long-lasting Graves disease. Specified time point: newly diagnosed GD, antithyroid drugs for less than 3 months. PBMCs were the source of the RNA used for TCR sequencing. Building of the TCR beta libraries involved iRepertoire HTBI primers and Arm-PCR of CDR3 regions. TCRdb redid the calling of the multiplex PCR reads with MiXCR, one entry per CDR3 protein. Of 200,000 to 250,000 distinct CDR3 sequences detected, roughly 18% appear once; the ten largest clones hold approximately 20%. The sequencing used peripheral blood mononuclear cells (PBMCs), collected at new diagnosis, from a patient treated with antithyroid drugs. All receptors derive from a female donor with Graves disease.

This chain joins TRBV20-1 and TRBJ2-5; D tentatively reads TRBD1 or TRBD2 (5 bases each). Germline-derived CDR1 and CDR2 are DFQATT and SNEGSKA (reference sequence). V dropped 1 base and J dropped 5 bases, with 14 bases sitting between them. This CDR3 has 14 amino acids. CDR3 sequence reads: CSARADTGRETQYF. As DNA, the CDR3 is TGCAGTGCTAGAGCGGACACGGGACGGGAGACCCAGTACTTC.

The chain is built from TRBV2 and TRBJ2-3, with 13 bases aligning to TRBD2. J lost 4 bases, V lost 6 bases, and 13 bases had no gene match. The CDR3 covers 18 residues. Germline CDR1 and CDR2: SNHLY and FYNNEI. CDR3 DNA: TGTGCCAGCAGCACCGGGACTAGCGGGGCAGGTGTACCAGATACGCAGTATTTT. Amino acid sequence: CASSTGTSGAGVPDTQYF. The complete variable domain, with remaining parts taken from reference TRBV2 and TRBJ2-3, reads EPEVTQTPSHQVTQMGQEVILRCVPISNHLYFYWYRQILGQKVEFLVSFYNNEISEKSEIFDDQFSVERPDGSNFTLKIRSTKLEDSAMYFCASSTGTSGAGVPDTQYFGPGTRLTVL.

The V and J genes are TRBV19 and TRBJ1-2, with a possible D match to TRBD1 (5 bases). Germline-derived CDR1 and CDR2 are LNHDA and SQIVND (reference sequence). Trimming took 5 bases from V and 8 from J, leaving 12 bases between them. The CDR3 is made up of 12 amino acids. The CDR3 DNA follows: TGTGCCAGTAGTCCAGGGTCGGGCGGCTACACCTTC. This translates into CASSPGSGGYTF.

In this sample, this clonotype turned up many times. A junction end diverges from the germline sequence, so it may reflect a read error. The genes are TRBV11-3 and TRBJ1-2; D remains unclear. This CDR3 has 14 residues. Germline CDR1 reads SGHNT; CDR2 reads YENEEA. The CDR3 here is CAGSPSGVYYGYTF. The CDR3, as DNA: TGTGCCGGCAGCCCCAGCGGAGTGTACTATGGCTACACCTTC.

V usage is TRBV5-6 and J usage is TRBJ1-5; D uncertain. The CDR3 spans 13 residues. Germline CDR1 and CDR2: SGHDT and YYEEEE. The V end lost 4 bases, the J end lost 7 bases, and 12 bases lay between the germline ends. In nucleotides, the CDR3 is TGTGCCAGCAGCCGGCGGGGATTCCAGCCCCAGCATTTT. Translation: CASSRRGFQPQHF.

This clonotype was counted ten times or more. The rearrangement links TRBV14 to TRBJ2-2; D may be TRBD2 (5 bases). Germline assignment: CDR1 SGHDN and CDR2 FVKESK. The CDR3 is 14 amino acids. V was pared by 2 bases and J by 2 bases, with 6 bases between. The CDR3 DNA reads as TGTGCCAGCAGCCAAAGCGGAAACACCGGGGAGCTGTTTTTT. The encoded protein is CASSQSGNTGELFF.

This clonotype was seen many times. The V and J genes are TRBV5-6 and TRBJ1-1, with a tentative D call TRBD1 (6 bases). Germline V gene data show CDR1 as SGHDT and CDR2 as YYEEEE. The CDR3 runs to 15 residues. Trimming cost V 3 bases and J 0 bases, with 12 bases left between them. The CDR3 is CASSWGPTLNTEAFF. CDR3 sequence (DNA): TGTGCCAGCAGCTGGGGGCCCACCCTGAACACTGAAGCTTTCTTT.

This clonotype has at least ten counts. This chain uses TRBV30 with TRBJ2-7; D uncertain. The CDR3 is 14 amino acids. Germline V gene lookup returns CDR1 GTSNPN and CDR2 SVGIG (reference sequence). The V and J ends lost 0 bases and 2 bases respectively, with 11 bases between them. The CDR3 sequence is CAWSVPRIAYEQYF. The DNA of the CDR3 is TGTGCCTGGAGTGTACCCCGCATCGCCTACGAGCAGTACTTC.

This clonotype was detected many times. V gene TRBV30 combines with J gene TRBJ2-5; TRBD2 matches at 13 bases. After removal of 5 bases from V and 5 bases from J, the junction contained 14 bases not matched to a gene. The length of the CDR3 is 17 residues. Germline CDR1 reads GTSNPN; CDR2 reads SVGIG (reference sequence). The CDR3 here is CAWPSRTSGRDMETQYF. The CDR3, as DNA: TGTGCCTGGCCGTCTCGGACTAGCGGGAGAGATATGGAGACCCAGTACTTC.

This clonotype was detected many times. The gene calls are TRBV28 and TRBJ2-3; 7 bases line up with TRBD1. The V and J ends lost 6 bases and 0 bases, in that order; junction bases with no gene match: 6. Germline CDR1 reads MDHEN; CDR2 reads SYDVKM. The CDR3 has 15 residues. This chain's CDR3 is CASRGQSLSTDTQYF. CDR3 coding DNA: TGTGCCAGCAGGGGACAGTCCCTTAGCACAGATACGCAGTATTTT. Drawing the rest from reference TRBV28 and TRBJ2-3, the complete variable domain is DVKVTQSSRYLVKRTGEKVFLECVQDMDHENMFWYRQDPGLGLRLIYFSYDVKMKEKGDIPEGYSVSREKKERFSLILESASTNQTSMYLCASRGQSLSTDTQYFGPGTRLTVL.

On this clonotype itself: One base separates it from a far larger clone, so it is likely a read error. This chain uses TRBV11-2 with TRBJ2-1; TRBD2 might be the D (5 bases). CDR3 length equals 14 residues. The germline V gene encodes CDR1 SGHAT and CDR2 FQNNGV. The V gene lost 1 base and the J gene lost 10 bases, with 14 bases spanning the gap. CDR3 sequence (DNA): TGTGCCAGCAGCTTAGGCGCGGGCTCCTACGAGCAGTTCTTC. It translates to CASSLGAGSYEQFF.

At least ten counts were recorded for this clonotype. The chain uses TRBV7-3 and TRBJ2-1; 9 bases align to TRBD2. The V gene's germline CDR1 is SGHTA and CDR2 FQGTGA. Germline trimming cut 5 bases from V and 6 bases from J; bases unmatched to any gene: 5. The length of the CDR3 is 14 residues. CDR3 region: CASSHSGSGNEQFF. The CDR3 nucleotides read TGTGCCAGCAGCCATAGCGGGAGTGGCAATGAGCAGTTCTTC.

Comments on this clonotype: A much larger clone lies one base from this, so it may be a read error. The CDR3 does not close with the conserved phenylalanine or tryptophan, likely indicating a read error. The chain carries TRBV27 and TRBJ1-2; no clear D. Deletions cut 5 bases from V and 2 bases from J, with 6 bases between. There are 12 residues in the CDR3. Germline CDR1 is MNHEY and CDR2 is SMNVEV (reference sequence). The CDR3 nucleotides read TGTGCCAGCAGTAAGACGAACTATGGCTACACCTCC. This encodes CASSKTNYGYTS.

This clonotype has a count of ten or more. V is TRBV6-1 and J is TRBJ1-5; D is perhaps TRBD1 (5 bases). The CDR3 runs 15 residues. Trimming took off 6 bases at V and 2 bases at J, with 14 bases between the two ends. Germline V gene sequence: CDR1 MNHNS, CDR2 SASEGT. The CDR3 DNA reads as TGTGCCAGCAGCGGGGGTGTGGGAGGCAATCAGCCCCAGCATTTT. Encoded protein: CASSGGVGGNQPQHF.

This clonotype was observed many times. This chain uses TRBV6-1 with TRBJ1-2, with a weak D call TRBD1 (6 bases). The CDR3 runs 14 residues. The V and J ends lost 5 bases and 5 bases respectively, with 15 bases between them. Germline V gives CDR1 MNHNS, CDR2 SASEGT. The CDR3, as DNA: TGTGCCAGCAGTCCCTCACAGGGCCAGTATGGCTACACCTTC. Encoded protein: CASSPSQGQYGYTF.

At least ten counts were recorded for this clonotype. This chain joins TRBV6-1 and TRBJ1-5; possibly TRBD1 for D (6 bases). Trimming shortened V by 7 bases and J by 4 bases, and 14 bases separated the two germline ends. CDR3 length: 14 amino acids. Germline V gene lookup returns CDR1 MNHNS and CDR2 SASEGT. The CDR3 here is CASKSTGFNQPQHF. The CDR3 DNA is TGTGCCAGCAAATCGACAGGATTTAATCAGCCCCAGCATTTT.

This clonotype has ten or more counts. The gene calls are TRBV6-2 or TRBV6-3 and TRBJ1-5; D call uncertain. The CDR3 is 14 residues long. V lost 2 bases and J lost 4, with 9 bases in between. Germline lookup yields CDR1 MNHEY and CDR2 SVGEGT. The CDR3 nucleotides read TGTGCCAGCAGTTACGGTCAGGAAAATCAGCCCCAGCATTTT. Translating gives CASSYGQENQPQHF.

This clonotype came up a few times. The V gene is TRBV19, the J gene TRBJ2-1; 13 bases are a match to TRBD2. Germline CDR1 LNHDA, CDR2 SQIVND (reference sequence). The CDR3 loop spans 15 amino acids. Trimming at V came to 2 bases and at J to 12 bases, leaving 7 bases not matched to a gene. CDR3 amino acids: CASSIFGLAGVGQFF. CDR3 coding DNA: TGTGCCAGTAGTATATTTGGACTAGCGGGAGTTGGGCAGTTCTTC.

This clonotype showed up many times. V gene TRBV3-1 combines with J gene TRBJ2-1, with a possible D match to TRBD1 (6 bases). The V end was cut by 4 bases, the J end by 4 bases, with 14 bases between. From germline, CDR1 is LGHDT and CDR2 YNNKEL (reference sequence). The CDR3 totals 15 residues. The CDR3 DNA reads TGTGCCAGCAGCCCGATAGGACAGTCTTACAATGAGCAGTTCTTC. Its protein is CASSPIGQSYNEQFF.

The gene calls are TRBV20-1 and TRBJ2-1; unclear D gene. The CDR3 has 11 residues. The V gene's germline CDR1 is DFQATT and CDR2 SNEGSKA (reference sequence). The ends were cut back, 8 bases at V and 1 base at J, with 6 bases in the middle. The CDR3 sequence: CSILSYNEQFF. CDR3 DNA sequence: TGCAGTATTCTGTCCTACAATGAGCAGTTCTTC.